The 3 T cell receptor beta chains below were found in one sample sequenced in a study of control samples from healthy donors and cancer patients (dated by TCRdb to 2018 to 2020). Library creation used the immunoSEQ multiplex PCR assay. This is the immuneACCESS table as TCRdb keeps it, with only in-frame sequences that have V and J called. A part of the clones is gone; compared with another copy, unresolved V genes explain less than half, and the rest is unexplained. This sample has about 68,000 clones in its table, and around 80% of those were observed once. The ten largest clones capture around 16% of the sample. Sequenced material: blood. Source of these receptors: a man between 60 and 70 years old in good health.

V and J are TRBV2 and TRBJ2-5; the D is unclear. Germline V gene lookup returns CDR1 SNHLY and CDR2 FYNNEI. Deletions cut 4 bases from V and 2 bases from J, with 5 bases between. The CDR3 extends over 12 amino acids. CDR3 sequence (DNA): TGTGCCAGCAGTGCCATACAAGAGACCCAGTACTTC. Protein sequence: CASSAIQETQYF.

The chain recombines TRBV2 with TRBJ2-1; 12 nucleotides line up with TRBD2. This CDR3 is 16 amino acids long. The germline CDR1 and CDR2 sequences are SNHLY and FYNNEI. Trimming removed 2 bases from V and 3 bases from J; junction bases left unmatched: 2. This CDR3 is CASSELGLAGYNEQFF. The CDR3, as DNA: TGTGCCAGCAGTGAACTGGGACTAGCGGGCTACAATGAGCAGTTCTTC.

The chain couples TRBV6-5 to TRBJ2-6; 8 bases agree with TRBD1. Germline assignment: CDR1 MNHEY and CDR2 SVGAGI. This CDR3 is built from 15 residues. J lost 4 bases, V lost 4 bases, and 3 bases had no gene match. CDR3 coding DNA: TGTGCCAGCAGTTTCAGGGGGCAGGGGGCCAACGTCCTGACTTTC. Residues: CASSFRGQGANVLTF.